The 17 T cell receptor beta chains listed next were all sequenced from one sample in a study of Ad26.COV2.S vaccination and SARS-CoV-2 variants. Treatment in this sample: roughly 18 received Ad26.COV2.S at low or high dose, single or two shots; about 5 received placebo; per-sample allocation not given. Collection of samples fell on day 63 after the first vaccine or placebo injection. Repertoires were generated with immunoSEQ multiplex PCR, while TCRdb's copy carries only in-frame clones and drops some. The sample shows roughly 700,000 clones, approximately 88% of them seen only once. Sequencing used peripheral blood, obtained in a trial of Ad26.COV2.S vaccine versus placebo. These TCRs come from a person aged 18-65 years who received the Ad26.COV2.S COVID-19 vaccine or a placebo.

V usage is TRBV29-1 and J usage is TRBJ2-1; the D is unclear. The CDR3 covers 15 residues. Trimming left V 3 bases short and J 4 bases short, with 16 bases between. Germline values: CDR1 SQVTM, CDR2 ANQGSEA. This CDR3 reads CSVELPASPYNEQFF. CDR3 nucleotide sequence: TGCAGCGTTGAGTTACCAGCTTCTCCGTACAATGAGCAGTTCTTC.

The chain links TRBV5-1 to TRBJ2-1, with 10 nucleotides matching TRBD2. Trimming cost V 0 bases and J 7 bases; bases outside gene matches: 4. CDR3 length: 15 amino acids. Germline loops: CDR1 SGHRS, CDR2 YFSETQ. This CDR3 reads CASSLVAGGANEQFF. CDR3 bases: TGCGCCAGCAGCTTGGTAGCGGGGGGTGCTAATGAGCAGTTCTTC.

The chain carries TRBV11-2 and TRBJ2-7; no reliable D call. Germline assignment: CDR1 SGHAT and CDR2 FQNNGV. Between the trimmed V and J ends, which lost 2 bases and 0 bases, there was a span of 11 bases. The CDR3 sequence is 15 residues long. In DNA form, the CDR3 reads TGTGCCAGCAGCTTATCCGAGACGGCCTCCTACGAGCAGTACTTC. It translates to CASSLSETASYEQYF.

CDR3 in DNA: TGTGCCAGCAGCCCGATCGGGACAGCTATCCAAGAGACCCAGTACTTC. Protein sequence: CASSPIGTAIQETQYF. J is TRBJ2-5 and V is TRBV14; 7 positions agree with TRBD1. From germline, CDR1 is SGHDN and CDR2 FVKESK. The CDR3 consists of 16 residues. The trim removed 4 bases at V and 1 base at J, leaving 9 bases unmatched.

J is TRBJ1-6 and V is TRBV3-1 (or the pseudogene TRBV3-2); D may be TRBD1 (5 bases). V lost 3 bases and J 4 bases, leaving 10 bases between the germline ends. The germline gives CDR1 LGHDT, CDR2 YNNKEL (reference sequence). The CDR3 length is 15 residues. DNA of the CDR3: TGTGCCAGCAGCCATGACGGGGCTTATAATTCACCCCTCCACTTT. Its translation: CASSHDGAYNSPLHF.

V gene TRBV7-2 combines with J gene TRBJ1-1; no definite D call. Trimming took off 10 bases at V and 8 bases at J, with 17 bases between the two ends. The length of the CDR3 is 12 residues. Germline V CDR1 and CDR2: SGHTA, FQGNSA. The CDR3 region is CATTAVSLEAFF. The CDR3 region has the DNA TGTGCCACCACGGCGGTTTCTCTGGAAGCTTTCTTT.

The V gene is TRBV6-5, the J gene TRBJ2-1; D uncertain. CDR1 is MNHEY, CDR2 SVGAGI, per germline. Trimming shortened V by 2 bases and J by 5 bases, and 13 bases separated the two germline ends. The CDR3 contains 15 residues. CDR3 in amino acids: CASSYLPGLNNEQFF. The CDR3 nucleotides read TGTGCCAGCAGTTACCTCCCTGGCCTAAACAATGAGCAGTTCTTC.

The chain is built from TRBV4-1 and TRBJ1-3; D unresolved. Per the germline V gene, CDR1 is MGHRA and CDR2 is YSYEKL. Trimming cost V 2 bases and J 4 bases, with 12 bases left between them. This CDR3 spans 15 amino acids. The CDR3 here is CASSQREGEGNTIYF. DNA for the CDR3: TGCGCCAGCAGCCAAAGGGAGGGAGAAGGAAACACCATATATTTT.

The genes are TRBV7-2 and TRBJ1-6, with D uncertain. Per germline, CDR1 SGHTA and CDR2 FQGNSA. V was clipped by 3 bases and J by 0 bases, with 3 bases between them. The CDR3 has 14 amino acids. In nucleotides, the CDR3 is TGTGCCAGCAGCTTTAGCTCCTATAATTCACCCCTCCACTTT. Translation: CASSFSSYNSPLHF. Full variable domain (rest looked up from reference TRBV7-2 and TRBJ1-6): GAGVSQSPSNKVTEKGKDVELRCDPISGHTALYWYRQSLGQGLEFLIYFQGNSAPDKSGLPSDRFSAERTGGSVSTLTIQRTQQEDSAVYLCASSFSSYNSPLHFGNGTRLTVT.

The chain combines TRBV7-2 with TRBJ1-6; 7 nucleotides align to TRBD1. The V gene's germline CDR1 is SGHTA and CDR2 FQGNSA. Trimming at V came to 6 bases and at J to 13 bases, leaving 15 bases not matched to a gene. CDR3 length: 15 residues. CDR3 residues: CASSSDRIPQLPLHF. In DNA form, the CDR3 reads TGTGCCAGCAGTTCGGACAGGATCCCCCAATTGCCCCTCCACTTT.

This sequence joins TRBV7-2 and TRBJ2-3; D not certain. V was clipped by 0 bases and J by 0 bases, with 10 bases between them. Germline lookup yields CDR1 SGHTA and CDR2 FQGNSA. The CDR3 is 16 residues long. This CDR3 is CASSLAAYPSTDTQYF. CDR3 nucleotide sequence: TGTGCCAGCAGCTTAGCGGCCTATCCTAGCACAGATACGCAGTATTTT.

The chain couples TRBV7-6 to TRBJ2-7, with TRBD2 identical over 7 bases. The CDR3 extends over 14 amino acids. The junction had 5 bases not matched to a gene; V was cut back by 4 bases and J by 2 bases. In germline, CDR1 is SGHVS, CDR2 FNYEAQ. The CDR3 nucleotides are TGTGCCAGCAGCTGGGGGGGGTCCCCCTACGAGCAGTACTTC. This encodes CASSWGGSPYEQYF.

The chain has TRBV11-2 and TRBJ2-1, with D uncertain. In germline, CDR1 is SGHAT, CDR2 FQNNGV. CDR3 length: 17 residues. Trimming stripped 1 base from V and 4 bases from J, with 17 bases between. The CDR3 DNA is TGTGCCAGCAGCTTAGTGTCATCGGCCTTTCTTTACAATGAGCAGTTCTTC. It translates to CASSLVSSAFLYNEQFF.

This clone was counted between two and nine times. The V gene is TRBV7-9, the J gene TRBJ1-2; D possibly corresponds to TRBD1 (6 bases). With 5 bases removed from V and 8 bases from J, the gap between germline ends came to 15 bases. Germline V gene sequence: CDR1 SEHNR, CDR2 FQNEAQ (reference sequence). The CDR3 extends over 13 amino acids. The CDR3 here is CASSLDRIGGYTF. The CDR3 region has the DNA TGTGCCAGCAGCCTCGACAGGATTGGAGGCTACACCTTC.

The chain uses TRBV15 and TRBJ1-6; 7 bases agree with TRBD1. From germline, CDR1 is LNHNV and CDR2 YYDKDF (reference sequence). This CDR3 is 16 amino acids long. V shed 0 bases and J 9 bases; nucleotides not matched to a gene: 8. As DNA, the CDR3 is TGTGCCACCAGCAGAGATGGGGCCAGGGGGGGTTCACCCCTCCACTTT. This encodes CATSRDGARGGSPLHF.

V and J are TRBV2 and TRBJ2-7; D possibly corresponds to TRBD1 (6 bases). The CDR3 covers 13 residues. The germline V and J ends were trimmed by 2 bases and 5 bases, with 10 bases remaining between them. The V gene's germline CDR1 is SNHLY and CDR2 FYNNEI. CDR3 nucleotide sequence: TGTGCCAGCAGTGAAATCAGGGGACACGAGCAGTACTTC. It codes for CASSEIRGHEQYF.

V is TRBV5-1 and J is TRBJ1-4, with TRBD1 identical over 9 bases. This CDR3 has 15 residues. Per germline, CDR1 SGHRS and CDR2 YFSETQ. J lost 6 bases, V lost 2 bases, and 5 bases had no gene match. CDR3 in amino acids: CASSFWTGEDEKLFF. The CDR3 DNA reads as TGCGCCAGCAGCTTCTGGACAGGGGAGGATGAAAAACTGTTTTTT.